This TCR beta chain was retrieved from a study of blood T cell repertoires in COVID-19. As handled by the study authors: Reference gene primer amplification in the assay estimated nucleated cell counts. TCRdb keeps only in-frame clones here, not all; method: immunoSEQ multiplex PCR. V and J calls and clone size are those listed in that table; D and trimming were worked out from the DNA. Among roughly 200,000 clones listed, 86% were seen once. CDR1 and CDR2 (germline): LGHNA, YNFKEQ. V was shortened by 0 bases and J by 4 bases, with 7 bases between the two germline ends. This CDR3 comprises 13 residues. The participants were between about 18 and 89 years old and came from under 25 US areas. Assignments of participants to cohorts depended upon their own reported clinical history. Someone with COVID-19 had been met by exposed participants within 2 weeks before study entry.

The chain couples TRBV4-2 to TRBJ2-7; D call uncertain. The source is a woman aged 25 to 39 who had been exposed to COVID-19. Material: PBMCs or T cells enriched from blood (not recorded which). DNA for the CDR3: TGTGCCAGCAGCCAAGAATTCGGTTACGAGCAGTACTTC. Translated: CASSQEFGYEQYF.